Each of the 3 T cell receptor beta chains below was sequenced from the same sample in a study of technical replicates of blood from a few donors. Libraries were prepared by immunoSEQ multiplex PCR; TCRdb keeps only in-frame clonotypes and omits some of them. The sample lists 85,000 to 100,000 clones, roughly 96% occurring once. The specimen sequenced was T cells isolated from PBMCs. Every receptor here comes from a human donor in good health.

The chain joins TRBV21-1 to TRBJ1-5. TRBV21-1 is a documented pseudogene. The CDR3 contains 15 residues. The CDR3 sequence is CASSKAEGGSQPQHF. CDR3 nucleotide sequence: TGTGCCAGCAGCAAAGCGGAGGGCGGGAGTCAGCCCCAGCATTTT.

This chain uses TRBV27 with TRBJ1-2, with 9 bases lining up with TRBD1. J was trimmed by 6 bases and V by 0 bases; bases with no gene match: 5. CDR3 length: 15 amino acids. Germline V gives CDR1 MNHEY, CDR2 SMNVEV (reference sequence). CDR3 coding DNA: TGTGCCAGCAGTTTATCCCCCCGACAGGGGGATGGCTACACCTTC. It specifies CASSLSPRQGDGYTF.

This chain uses TRBV11-2 with TRBJ2-7; D might be TRBD2 (6 bases). With 5 bases removed from V and 0 bases from J, the gap between germline ends came to 8 bases. Germline V gene data show CDR1 as SGHAT and CDR2 as FQNNGV. This CDR3 comprises 13 residues. The CDR3 DNA sequence: TGTGCCAGCAGCGCGGGGTTCTCCTACGAGCAGTACTTC. Translation gives CASSAGFSYEQYF.